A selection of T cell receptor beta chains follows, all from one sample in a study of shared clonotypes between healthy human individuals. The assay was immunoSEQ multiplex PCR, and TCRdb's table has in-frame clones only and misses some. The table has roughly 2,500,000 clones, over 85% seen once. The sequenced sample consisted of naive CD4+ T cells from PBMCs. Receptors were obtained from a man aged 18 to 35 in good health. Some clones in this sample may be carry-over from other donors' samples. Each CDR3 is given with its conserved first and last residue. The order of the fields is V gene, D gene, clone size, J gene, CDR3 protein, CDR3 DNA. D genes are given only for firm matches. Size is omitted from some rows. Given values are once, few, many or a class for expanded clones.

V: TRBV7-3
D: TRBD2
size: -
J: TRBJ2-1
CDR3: CASSLAGDNNEQFF
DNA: TGTGCCAGCAGCCTAGCGGGAGATAACAATGAGCAGTTCTTC

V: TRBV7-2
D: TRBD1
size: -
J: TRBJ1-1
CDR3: CASSSGQGRSAEAFF
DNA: TGTGCCAGCAGCTCGGGACAGGGGCGGTCCGCTGAAGCTTTCTTT

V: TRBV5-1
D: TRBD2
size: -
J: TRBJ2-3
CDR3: CASSLGQAGAGTDTQYF
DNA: TGCGCCAGCAGCTTGGGACAAGCGGGAGCAGGCACAGATACGCAGTATTTT

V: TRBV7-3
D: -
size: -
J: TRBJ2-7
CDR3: CASSLQVNEQYF
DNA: TGTGCCAGCAGCTTACAGGTTAACGAGCAGTACTTC

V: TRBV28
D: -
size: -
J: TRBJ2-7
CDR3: CASSDGTNYEQYF
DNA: TGTGCCAGCAGTGACGGGACAAACTACGAGCAGTACTTC

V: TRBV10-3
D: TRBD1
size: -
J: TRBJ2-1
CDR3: CAISERTGSSYNEQFF
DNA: TGTGCCATCAGTGAGAGGACAGGTAGCTCCTACAATGAGCAGTTCTTC

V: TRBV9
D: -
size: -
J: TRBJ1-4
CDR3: CASSVGPSNEKLFF
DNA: TGTGCCAGCAGCGTAGGGCCGTCTAATGAAAAACTGTTTTTT

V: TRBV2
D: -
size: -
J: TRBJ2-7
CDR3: CASSDQGARYEQYF
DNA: TGTGCCAGCAGTGATCAAGGGGCGAGATACGAGCAGTACTTC

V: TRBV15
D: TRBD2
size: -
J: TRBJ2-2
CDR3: CATSRASTAGSTGELFF
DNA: TGTGCCACCAGCAGAGCCTCGACAGCGGGATCGACCGGAGAGCTGTTTTTT

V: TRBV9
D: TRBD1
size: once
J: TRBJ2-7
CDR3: CASSPATGGFYEQYF
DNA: TGTGCCAGCAGCCCCGCCACAGGGGGGTTCTACGAGCAGTACTTC

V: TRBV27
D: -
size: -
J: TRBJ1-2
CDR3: CASSPNRINYGYTF
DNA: TGTGCCAGCAGTCCCAACAGGATTAACTATGGCTACACCTTC

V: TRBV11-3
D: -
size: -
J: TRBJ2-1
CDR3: CASSSRTDLGVKEQFF
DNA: TGTGCCAGCAGCTCCCGGACCGACCTTGGGGTTAAGGAGCAGTTCTTC

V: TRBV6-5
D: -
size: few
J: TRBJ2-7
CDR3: CASSYSRGPYEQYF
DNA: TGTGCCAGCAGTTACTCTCGGGGCCCCTACGAGCAGTACTTC

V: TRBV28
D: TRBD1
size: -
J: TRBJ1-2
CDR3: CASSISGTGGFYGYTF
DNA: TGTGCCAGCAGTATCTCTGGGACAGGGGGTTTCTATGGCTACACCTTC

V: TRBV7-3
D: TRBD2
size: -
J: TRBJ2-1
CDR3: CASSRQPGGYNEQFF
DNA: TGTGCCAGCAGCCGCCAGCCGGGAGGGTACAATGAGCAGTTCTTC

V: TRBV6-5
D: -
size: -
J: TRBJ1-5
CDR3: CASSYSRAGVNQPQHF
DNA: TGTGCCAGCAGTTACTCCAGGGCAGGGGTTAATCAGCCCCAGCATTTT

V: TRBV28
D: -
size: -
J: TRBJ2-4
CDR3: CASSLTAKNIQYF
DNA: TGTGCCAGCAGTTTGACAGCTAAAAACATTCAGTACTTC

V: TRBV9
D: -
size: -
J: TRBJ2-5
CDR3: CASSAGTLETQYF
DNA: TGTGCCAGCAGCGCCGGGACCCTGGAGACCCAGTACTTC

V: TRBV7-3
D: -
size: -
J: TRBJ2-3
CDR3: CASSDSGYTDTQYF
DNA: TGTGCCAGCAGCGATTCCGGCTACACAGATACGCAGTATTTT

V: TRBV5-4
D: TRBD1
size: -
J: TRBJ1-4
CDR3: CASSSAGQGGEKLFF
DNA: TGTGCCAGCAGCTCGGCGGGACAGGGTGGTGAAAAACTGTTTTTT

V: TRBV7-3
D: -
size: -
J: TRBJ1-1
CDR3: CASSLQENTEAFF
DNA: TGTGCCAGCAGCTTGCAAGAAAACACTGAAGCTTTCTTT

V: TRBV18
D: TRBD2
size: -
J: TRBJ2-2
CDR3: CASSPVAGNTGELFF
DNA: TGTGCCAGCTCGCCCGTAGCGGGTAACACCGGGGAGCTGTTTTTT

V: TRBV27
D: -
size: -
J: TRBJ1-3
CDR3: CASMGGASSGNTIYF
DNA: TGTGCCAGCATGGGGGGGGCTAGCTCTGGAAACACCATATATTTT

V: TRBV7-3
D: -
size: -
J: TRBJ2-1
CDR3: CASSLLFTGANEQFF
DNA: TGTGCCAGCAGCCTCCTGTTTACGGGGGCAAATGAGCAGTTCTTC

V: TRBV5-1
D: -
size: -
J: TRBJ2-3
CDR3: CASSLNRAGADTQYF
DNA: TGCGCCAGCAGCTTGAATCGTGCCGGGGCAGATACGCAGTATTTT

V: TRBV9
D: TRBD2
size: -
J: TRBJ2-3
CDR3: CASSVGLASGMTDTQYF
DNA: TGTGCCAGCAGCGTAGGTCTGGCTAGCGGGATGACAGATACGCAGTATTTT

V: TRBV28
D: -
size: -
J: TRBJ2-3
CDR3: CASSFAQGVTDTQYF
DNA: TGTGCCAGCAGTTTTGCCCAGGGTGTCACAGATACGCAGTATTTT

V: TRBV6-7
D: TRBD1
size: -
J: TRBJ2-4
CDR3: CASSSGQGAGKNIQYF
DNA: TGTGCCAGCAGTTCCGGACAGGGGGCAGGCAAAAACATTCAGTACTTC

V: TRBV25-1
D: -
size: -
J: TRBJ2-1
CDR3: CASSETLPRAKQFF
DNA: TGTGCCAGCAGTGAGACCCTCCCGCGGGCGAAGCAGTTCTTC

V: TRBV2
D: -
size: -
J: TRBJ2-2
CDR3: CASSDSGGANTGELFF
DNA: TGTGCCAGCAGTGATTCCGGGGGCGCGAACACCGGGGAGCTGTTTTTT

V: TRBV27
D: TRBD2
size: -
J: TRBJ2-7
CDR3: CASSYAPRLAGAEQYF
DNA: TGTGCCAGCAGTTACGCCCCCCGGCTAGCGGGAGCCGAGCAGTACTTC

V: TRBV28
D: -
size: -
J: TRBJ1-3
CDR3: CASSLRVLSGNTIYF
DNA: TGTGCCAGCAGTTTACGGGTTCTCTCTGGAAACACCATATATTTT

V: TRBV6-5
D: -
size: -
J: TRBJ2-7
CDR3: CASSYARQYF
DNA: TGTGCCAGCAGCTACGCTCGACAGTACTTC

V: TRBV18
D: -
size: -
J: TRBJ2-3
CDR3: CASSPFSTHTDTQYF
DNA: TGTGCCAGCTCACCATTTTCGACGCATACAGATACGCAGTATTTT

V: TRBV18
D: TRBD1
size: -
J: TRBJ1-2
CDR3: CASSPGQGSANYGYTF
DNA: TGTGCCAGCTCACCGGGACAGGGCTCCGCCAACTATGGCTACACCTTC

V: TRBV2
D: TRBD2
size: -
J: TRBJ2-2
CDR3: CASRGLAGVTGELFF
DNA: TGTGCCAGCAGGGGACTAGCGGGAGTGACCGGGGAGCTGTTTTTT

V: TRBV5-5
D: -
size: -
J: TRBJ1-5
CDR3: CASSLGPDQPQHF
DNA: TGTGCCAGCAGCTTAGGACCCGATCAGCCCCAGCATTTT

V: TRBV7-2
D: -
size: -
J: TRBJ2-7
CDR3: CASSLFPKTYEQYF
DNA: TGTGCCAGCAGCTTATTTCCGAAAACCTACGAGCAGTACTTC

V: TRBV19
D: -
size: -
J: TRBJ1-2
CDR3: CASSTQHTSSYGYTF
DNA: TGTGCCAGTAGTACCCAACATACATCGTCCTATGGCTACACCTTC

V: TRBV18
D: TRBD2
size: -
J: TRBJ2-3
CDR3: CASSRTGQGSGSNTDTQYF
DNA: TGTGCCAGCTCACGTACAGGGCAGGGGAGCGGGAGTAACACAGATACGCAGTATTTT

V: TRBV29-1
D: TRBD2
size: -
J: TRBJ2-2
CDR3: CSVPWGGITGELFF
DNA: TGCAGCGTCCCATGGGGGGGGATCACCGGGGAGCTGTTTTTT

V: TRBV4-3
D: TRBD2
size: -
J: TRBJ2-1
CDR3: CASSLTSGSYNEQFF
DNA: TGCGCCAGCAGCCTGACTAGCGGGAGCTACAATGAGCAGTTCTTC

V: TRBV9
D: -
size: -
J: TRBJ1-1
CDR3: CASSERADLRTEAFF
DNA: TGTGCCAGCAGCGAGAGGGCAGACCTTCGCACTGAAGCTTTCTTT

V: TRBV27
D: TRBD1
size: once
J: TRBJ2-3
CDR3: CASSPTGGKDTQYF
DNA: TGTGCCAGCAGCCCTACAGGGGGCAAAGATACGCAGTATTTT

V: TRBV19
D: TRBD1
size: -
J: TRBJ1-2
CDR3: CASSPNPTGGYGYTF
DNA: TGTGCCAGTAGTCCCAACCCCACAGGGGGCTATGGCTACACCTTC

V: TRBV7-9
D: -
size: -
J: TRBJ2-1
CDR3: CASTRLYNEQFF
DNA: TGTGCCAGCACCCGATTATACAATGAGCAGTTCTTC

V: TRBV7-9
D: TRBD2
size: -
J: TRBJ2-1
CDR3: CASSLVGSGRYNEQFF
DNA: TGTGCCAGCAGCTTAGTCGGTAGCGGGAGGTACAATGAGCAGTTCTTC

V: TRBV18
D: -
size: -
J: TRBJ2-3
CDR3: CASSPGYLTDTQYF
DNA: TGTGCCAGCTCACCTGGGTACCTCACAGATACGCAGTATTTT